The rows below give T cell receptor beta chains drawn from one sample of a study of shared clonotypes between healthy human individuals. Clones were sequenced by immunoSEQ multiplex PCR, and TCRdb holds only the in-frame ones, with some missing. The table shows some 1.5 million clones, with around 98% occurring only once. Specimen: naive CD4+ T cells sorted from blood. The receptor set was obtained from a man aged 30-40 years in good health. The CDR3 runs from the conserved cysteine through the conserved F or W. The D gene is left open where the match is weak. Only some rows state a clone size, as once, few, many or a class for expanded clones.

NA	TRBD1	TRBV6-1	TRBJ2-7	CASSTGGGYEQYF	TGTGCCAGCAGTACAGGGGGCGGGTACGAGCAGTACTTC
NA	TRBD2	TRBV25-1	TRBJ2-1	CASSASGSSYNEQFF	TGTGCCAGCAGTGCTAGCGGGAGCTCCTACAATGAGCAGTTCTTC
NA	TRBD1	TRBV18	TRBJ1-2	CASSPGQGPNYGYTF	TGTGCCAGCTCACCAGGACAGGGGCCCAACTATGGCTACACCTTC
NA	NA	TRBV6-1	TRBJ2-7	CASSEGGAYEQYF	TGTGCCAGCAGTGAAGGGGGCGCGTACGAGCAGTACTTC
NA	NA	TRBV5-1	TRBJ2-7	CASSPSGKGSYEQYF	TGCGCCAGCAGCCCATCGGGGAAGGGGTCCTACGAGCAGTACTTC
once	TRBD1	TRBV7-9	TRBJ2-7	CASSPRTGLYEQYF	TGTGCCAGCAGCCCAAGGACAGGACTGTACGAGCAGTACTTC
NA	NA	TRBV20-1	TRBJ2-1	CSPTRNEQFF	TGCAGCCCTACTCGGAATGAGCAGTTCTTC
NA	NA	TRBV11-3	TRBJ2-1	CASSLGLGGTYNEQFF	TGTGCCAGCAGCTTAGGTCTGGGAGGAACCTACAATGAGCAGTTCTTC
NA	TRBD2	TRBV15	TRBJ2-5	CATSPIRGTSGLQETQYF	TGTGCCACCAGCCCAATTAGGGGGACTAGCGGCCTCCAAGAGACCCAGTACTTC
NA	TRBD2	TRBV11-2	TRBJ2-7	CASSLPSGGSYEQYF	TGTGCCAGCAGCTTGCCTAGCGGGGGATCCTACGAGCAGTACTTC
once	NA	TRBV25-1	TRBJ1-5	CASQGSAAGLNQPQHF	TGTGCCAGCCAAGGGTCGGCGGCCGGTCTCAATCAGCCCCAGCATTTT
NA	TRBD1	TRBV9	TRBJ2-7	CASTRDSRIYEQYF	TGTGCCAGCACCCGGGACAGCCGGATCTACGAGCAGTACTTC
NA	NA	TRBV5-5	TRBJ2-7	CASSSGTDEQYF	TGTGCCAGCAGCTCGGGGACGGACGAGCAGTACTTC
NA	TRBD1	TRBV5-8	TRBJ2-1	CASSLRDRGGNEQFF	TGTGCCAGCAGCTTGAGGGACAGGGGAGGGAATGAGCAGTTCTTC
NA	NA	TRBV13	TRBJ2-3	CASSPRSRDTQYF	TGTGCCAGCAGCCCCCGTAGCCGAGATACGCAGTATTTT
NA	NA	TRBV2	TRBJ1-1	CASTSTAMNTEAFF	TGTGCCAGCACTTCGACGGCAATGAACACTGAAGCTTTCTTT
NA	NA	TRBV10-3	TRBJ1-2	CAISGTMGGYTF	TGTGCCATCAGTGGGACTATGGGTGGCTACACCTTC
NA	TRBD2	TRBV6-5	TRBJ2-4	CASSQTPSGGSRWYF	TGTGCCAGCAGTCAGACTCCTAGCGGTGGGAGTCGCTGGTACTTC
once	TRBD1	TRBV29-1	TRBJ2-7	CSVGGQGGPYEQYF	TGCAGCGTTGGGGGACAGGGGGGCCCCTACGAGCAGTACTTC
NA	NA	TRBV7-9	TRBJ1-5	CASSMDGHNQPQHF	TGTGCCAGCAGCATGGACGGCCACAATCAGCCCCAGCATTTT
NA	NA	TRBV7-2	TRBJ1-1	CASSLAMGGTEAFF	TGTGCCAGCAGCTTAGCCATGGGGGGCACTGAAGCTTTCTTT
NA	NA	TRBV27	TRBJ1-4	CASSSMWGQFSEKLFF	TGTGCCAGCAGTTCTATGTGGGGGCAGTTTTCTGAAAAACTGTTTTTT
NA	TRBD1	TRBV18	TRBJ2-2	CASSPLGLGQGRTGELFF	TGTGCCAGCTCACCCCTCGGCCTCGGACAGGGAAGAACCGGGGAGCTGTTTTTT
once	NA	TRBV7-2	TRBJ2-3	CASSLAGGGADTQYF	TGTGCCAGCAGCTTAGCGGGAGGCGGGGCAGATACGCAGTATTTT
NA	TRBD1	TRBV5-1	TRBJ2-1	CASSSMDRGHNEQFF	TGCGCCAGCAGTTCGATGGACAGGGGGCATAATGAGCAGTTCTTC
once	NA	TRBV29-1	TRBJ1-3	CSVELSVGGNTIYF	TGCAGCGTTGAGCTCTCGGTGGGTGGAAACACCATATATTTT
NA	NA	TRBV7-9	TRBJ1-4	CASSPGGGRSEKLFF	TGTGCCAGCAGCCCCGGCGGAGGAAGGAGTGAAAAACTGTTTTTT
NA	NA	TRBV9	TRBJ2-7	CASSPRTGKVSYEQYF	TGTGCCAGCAGCCCACGGACGGGGAAAGTCTCCTACGAGCAGTACTTC
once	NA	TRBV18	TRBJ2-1	CASSPLSRGSYNEQFF	TGTGCCAGCTCACCTTTATCCCGGGGATCCTACAATGAGCAGTTCTTC
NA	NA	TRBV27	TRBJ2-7	CASSFGGTYEQYF	TGTGCCAGCAGTTTTGGGGGTACCTACGAGCAGTACTTC
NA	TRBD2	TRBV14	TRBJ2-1	CASRQTSRTRVSEQFF	TGTGCCAGCAGACAAACAAGCAGGACTAGAGTAAGTGAGCAGTTCTTC
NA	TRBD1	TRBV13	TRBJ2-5	CASSLTPLGTGGQETQYF	TGTGCCAGCAGCTTAACTCCCCTTGGGACAGGAGGCCAAGAGACCCAGTACTTC
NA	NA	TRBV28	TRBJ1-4	CASTSPPGRYWELATNEKLFF	TGTGCCAGCACCTCCCCGCCAGGACGTTACTGGGAGTTAGCAACTAATGAAAAACTGTTTTTT